Following are 29 T cell receptor beta chains from one sample sequenced in a study of T cell responses to AZD1222 COVID-19 vaccine. The assay was immunoSEQ multiplex PCR, and TCRdb's table has in-frame clones only and misses some. The sample includes roughly 85,000 clones, around 90% seen only once; the top ten take about 5%. The sequencing here drew on peripheral blood, taken on day 0 of MenACWY control vaccination. These TCRs come from an adult in good health.

The CDR3 spells CASSEQGSNTEAFF. In DNA, the CDR3 is TGTGCCAGCAGCGAACAGGGTTCGAACACTGAAGCTTTCTTT. The chain combines TRBV7-3 with TRBJ1-1, with D maybe TRBD1 (6 bases). V was trimmed by 5 bases and J by 1 base, leaving 11 bases between them. Germline assignment: CDR1 SGHTA and CDR2 FQGTGA. CDR3 size: 14 residues.

The J gene is TRBJ1-2, the V gene TRBV27; 7 nucleotides align to TRBD1. Per the germline V gene, CDR1 is MNHEY and CDR2 is SMNVEV (reference sequence). Unmatched junction bases numbered 0, after V lost 2 bases and J lost 3 bases. The CDR3 consists of 13 residues. CDR3 nucleotides: TGTGCCAGCAGTTTAGACAGGGACTATGGCTACACCTTC. As protein: CASSLDRDYGYTF.

The rearrangement uses TRBV27 and TRBJ2-5; 7 bases map to TRBD1. V shed 0 bases and J 1 base; nucleotides not matched to a gene: 2. The CDR3 sequence is 15 residues long. CDR1 MNHEY and CDR2 SMNVEV come from the germline V gene (reference sequence). The CDR3 coding sequence is TGTGCCAGCAGTTTATCAGGGACAGTCCAAGAGACCCAGTACTTC. Residues: CASSLSGTVQETQYF.

The J gene is TRBJ2-7, the V gene TRBV5-4, with D tentatively TRBD1 (6 bases). Trimming pared 6 bases from V and 2 bases from J, leaving 21 bases between. This CDR3 spans 16 amino acids. The germline V gene has CDR1 SGHNT and CDR2 YYREEE (reference sequence). CDR3 sequence (DNA): TGTGCCAGCAACGACGGAGGAATAGGGGGACCCTACGAGCAGTACTTC. This encodes CASNDGGIGGPYEQYF. Drawing the rest from reference TRBV5-4 and TRBJ2-7, the complete variable domain is ETGVTQSPTHLIKTRGQQVTLRCSSQSGHNTVSWYQQALGQGPQFIFQYYREEENGRGNFPPRFSGLQFPNYSSELNVNALELDDSALYLCASNDGGIGGPYEQYFGPGTRLTVT.

This chain joins TRBV28 and TRBJ1-1; D might be TRBD1 (5 bases). The CDR3 spans 13 residues. Looked up from germline, CDR1 is MDHEN and CDR2 is SYDVKM. The V end was cut by 4 bases, the J end by 5 bases, with 11 bases between. The DNA for the CDR3 is TGTGCCAGCAGTTCAGGGCGGGTGACTGAAGCTTTCTTT. Amino acids: CASSSGRVTEAFF.

The rearrangement links TRBV28 to TRBJ1-6, with 7 bases lining up with TRBD1. Germline CDR1 MDHEN, CDR2 SYDVKM. The CDR3 has 14 amino acids. V shed 4 bases, J shed 9 bases, and the junction held 6 bases outside the gene matches. The CDR3: CASSSYRGSSPLHF. The DNA of the CDR3 is TGTGCCAGCAGTTCATACAGGGGAAGTTCACCCCTCCACTTT.

The chain recombines TRBV9 with TRBJ2-2; no firm D call. The CDR3 spans 13 residues. The germline V gene encodes CDR1 SGDLS and CDR2 YYNGEE. Between the trimmed V and J ends, which lost 3 bases and 5 bases, there was a span of 8 bases. CDR3 in DNA: TGTGCCAGCAGCGATTGGGGAACCGGGGAGCTGTTTTTT. Translation gives CASSDWGTGELFF.

V gene TRBV19 combines with J gene TRBJ1-4; D gene ambiguous. CDR1 is LNHDA, CDR2 SQIVND, per germline (reference sequence). The CDR3 is made up of 14 amino acids. Deletions cut 3 bases from V and 5 bases from J, with 10 bases between. The CDR3 coding sequence is TGTGCCAGTAGTATTAAGGGAAGGAATGAAAAACTGTTTTTT. It translates to CASSIKGRNEKLFF.

This chain joins TRBV6-5 and TRBJ1-1; 8 bases align to TRBD1. Germline trimming cut 6 bases from V and 4 bases from J; bases unmatched to any gene: 7. From germline, CDR1 is MNHEY and CDR2 SVGAGI. The CDR3 runs 14 residues. CDR3 residues: CASRYDRGATEAFF. DNA for the CDR3: TGTGCCAGCAGATACGACAGGGGCGCCACTGAAGCTTTCTTT.

The chain has TRBV4-1 and TRBJ1-1, with D uncertain. The CDR3 has 15 amino acids. CDR1 is MGHRA and CDR2 is YSYEKL in the germline V gene. V lost 0 bases, J lost 2 bases, and 10 bases lay in between. CDR3 protein: CASSQDRPANTEAFF. The CDR3 DNA reads TGCGCCAGCAGCCAAGATCGTCCAGCAAACACTGAAGCTTTCTTT.

The chain uses TRBV6-6 and TRBJ2-2; D unclear. CDR1 and CDR2 from the germline V gene are MNHNY and SVGAGI (reference sequence). V was cut by 6 bases and J by 3 bases, with 14 bases left in between. The CDR3 has 15 residues. CDR3 loop: CASSPRRKDTGELFF. For the CDR3, the DNA is TGTGCCAGCAGCCCGCGAAGGAAGGACACCGGGGAGCTGTTTTTT.

The V gene is TRBV6-2 or TRBV6-3, the J gene TRBJ1-5; the D gene is possibly TRBD1 (5 bases). CDR3 length: 13 amino acids. Germline assignment: CDR1 MNHEY and CDR2 SVGEGT. V gave up 4 bases and J gave up 11 bases, with 15 bases separating them. DNA of the CDR3: TGTGCCAGCAGTTGGAGGGGCAAATCGACCCAGCATTTT. It is translated as CASSWRGKSTQHF.

The chain joins TRBV7-2 to TRBJ1-4; D possibly corresponds to TRBD1 (5 bases). Germline assignment: CDR1 SGHTA and CDR2 FQGNSA. V was cut by 5 bases and J by 10 bases, with 17 bases left in between. The CDR3 is 14 residues long. As DNA, the CDR3 is TGTGCCAGCAGCCTCCGGGCCGAAACAGGAAAACTGTTTTTT. Its translation: CASSLRAETGKLFF. Filled out from reference TRBV7-2 and TRBJ1-4, the complete variable domain reads GAGVSQSPSNKVTEKGKDVELRCDPISGHTALYWYRQSLGQGLEFLIYFQGNSAPDKSGLPSDRFSAERTGGSVSTLTIQRTQQEDSAVYLCASSLRAETGKLFFGSGTQLSVL.

The V call is TRBV7-8, the J call TRBJ2-7; 8 bases agree with TRBD2. V lost 4 bases to trimming and J lost 5 bases; unmatched junction nucleotides: 4. This CDR3 has 13 amino acids. Germline V gene lookup returns CDR1 SGHVS and CDR2 FQNEAQ. DNA for the CDR3: TGTGCCAGCAGCTCCCCGGGACTAGACGAGCAGTACTTC. It translates to CASSSPGLDEQYF.

This clone was recorded only once. CDR3 bases: TGTGCCAGCAGCGTAGTTCCTACCGAGAGAGAGCAGTACTTC. Residues: CASSVVPTEREQYF. V usage is TRBV9 and J usage is TRBJ2-7; D is undetermined. V was trimmed by 0 bases and J by 7 bases, leaving 14 bases between them. Germline lookup yields CDR1 SGDLS and CDR2 YYNGEE. The CDR3 is 14 amino acids.

The rearrangement uses TRBV27 and TRBJ1-5; D is possibly TRBD1 (5 bases). V was cut by 6 bases and J by 5 bases, with 26 bases left in between. The CDR3 sequence is 18 residues long. Germline V lookup: CDR1 MNHEY, CDR2 SMNVEV (reference sequence). The CDR3 coding sequence is TGTGCCAGCAGCACACTACCTACCGGGGCCGAGGGCGATCAGCCCCAGCATTTT. Protein product: CASSTLPTGAEGDQPQHF.

The chain joins TRBV9 to TRBJ2-3; D is undetermined. V was pared by 0 bases and J by 3 bases, with 11 bases between. CDR3 size: 15 residues. Germline assignment: CDR1 SGDLS and CDR2 YYNGEE. The CDR3, as DNA: TGTGCCAGCAGCGTAGAGGGATTAGCAACAGATACGCAGTATTTT. Its translation is CASSVEGLATDTQYF. The full variable domain, with the rest looked up from reference TRBV9 and TRBJ2-3, is DSGVTQTPKHLITATGQRVTLRCSPRSGDLSVYWYQQSLDQGLQFLIQYYNGEERAKGNILERFSAQQFPDLHSELNLSSLELGDSALYFCASSVEGLATDTQYFGPGTRLTVL.

The genes are TRBV5-1 and TRBJ2-4; tentatively, D is TRBD1 (6 bases). Germline CDR1 is SGHRS and CDR2 is YFSETQ. The CDR3 runs 15 residues. Trimming removed 0 bases at V and 3 bases at J, with 10 bases between. As DNA, the CDR3 is TGCGCCAGCAGCTTGGCAGGGGTGGACAAAAACATTCAGTACTTC. Translating gives CASSLAGVDKNIQYF.

For the CDR3, the DNA is TGTGCCAGTACCACGGAGGGGGCAGGGAGCAATCAGCCCCAGCATTTT. Translation gives CASTTEGAGSNQPQHF. The chain uses TRBV19 and TRBJ1-5; 7 bases match TRBD1. Trimming took 7 bases from V and 1 from J; bases not matched to a gene: 10. This CDR3 is built from 16 residues. Per germline, CDR1 LNHDA and CDR2 SQIVND (reference sequence).

The V call is TRBV7-8, the J call TRBJ1-5; 7 bases match TRBD1. With 5 bases clipped from V and 3 bases from J, the junction kept 13 bases outside the gene matches. Germline V CDR1 and CDR2: SGHVS, FQNEAQ. The CDR3 totals 17 residues. CDR3 nucleotide sequence: TGTGCCAGCAGCCCACTTGAAGGGGGCAATAACAATCAGCCCCAGCATTTT. Encoded protein: CASSPLEGGNNNQPQHF.

This clone was observed a few times. The chain is built from TRBV11-3 and TRBJ1-2; TRBD1 aligns across 10 bases. The V gene end was trimmed by 5 bases and the J gene end by 6 bases; junction bases not matched to a gene: 12. CDR3 length equals 16 residues. CDR1 and CDR2 (germline): SGHNT, YENEEA. The CDR3, as DNA: TGTGCCAGCAGCGGACGGGACAGGGGATTGGAGGATGGCTACACCTTC. Amino acids: CASSGRDRGLEDGYTF. The variable domain in full, with the rest retrieved from reference TRBV11-3 and TRBJ1-2, is EAGVVQSPRYKIIEKKQPVAFWCNPISGHNTLYWYLQNLGQGPELLIRYENEEAVDDSQLPKDRFSAERLKGVDSTLKIQPAELGDSAVYLCASSGRDRGLEDGYTFGSGTRLTVV.

The chain joins TRBV12-3 or TRBV12-4 to TRBJ1-4, with D possibly being TRBD1 (6 bases). The CDR3 is 13 residues long. With 6 bases removed from V and 7 bases from J, the gap between germline ends came to 12 bases. CDR3 loop: CASRGQGFEKLFF. The CDR3 bases are TGTGCCAGCAGGGGCCAGGGGTTTGAAAAACTGTTTTTT.

The genes are TRBV7-2 and TRBJ2-2, with D hard to call. V was clipped by 5 bases and J by 4 bases, with 14 bases between them. This CDR3 contains 15 residues. CDR1 is SGHTA and CDR2 is FQGNSA in the germline V gene. The CDR3 loop reads CASSATSVSTGELFF. The CDR3 nucleotides read TGTGCCAGCAGCGCCACCTCAGTTAGCACCGGGGAGCTGTTTTTT.

The chain links TRBV6-1 to TRBJ1-2, with 12 bases that match TRBD1. The ends lost 3 bases at V and 4 bases at J; junction bases unmatched: 12. This CDR3 region has 18 residues. From germline, CDR1 is MNHNS and CDR2 SASEGT. CDR3: CASSEDLGTGGGPYGYTF. The CDR3, as DNA: TGTGCCAGCAGTGAGGACTTGGGGACAGGGGGCGGACCCTATGGCTACACCTTC.

This chain uses TRBV29-1 with TRBJ2-3, with unresolved D. Deletions cut 4 bases from V and 2 bases from J, with 7 bases between. Germline V lookup: CDR1 SQVTM, CDR2 ANQGSEA. There are 12 residues in the CDR3. This CDR3 is CSVGIVTDTQYF. In nucleotides, the CDR3 is TGCAGCGTTGGAATAGTCACAGATACGCAGTATTTT.

In this sample, this clone turned up a few times. The rearrangement uses TRBV5-4 and TRBJ2-2; no definite D call. Deletions cut 4 bases from V and 0 bases from J, with 13 bases between. The CDR3 extends over 16 amino acids. Germline V gene data show CDR1 as SGHNT and CDR2 as YYREEE (reference sequence). CDR3 residues: CASSPIEEPNTGELFF. CDR3 nucleotides: TGTGCCAGCAGCCCGATCGAGGAACCGAACACCGGGGAGCTGTTTTTT.

The rearrangement links TRBV19 to TRBJ1-1; 10 bases agree with TRBD1. The ends lost 6 bases at V and 5 bases at J; junction bases unmatched: 6. This CDR3 spans 14 amino acids. Germline V CDR1 and CDR2: LNHDA, SQIVND (reference sequence). Written as DNA, the CDR3 is TGTGCCAGTAGACTGACAGGGGGCTCTACTGAAGCTTTCTTT. This codes for CASRLTGGSTEAFF.

V gene TRBV5-4 combines with J gene TRBJ2-1; D is uncertain. The germline V gene encodes CDR1 SGHNT and CDR2 YYREEE (reference sequence). The V and J ends lost 2 bases and 9 bases respectively, with 12 bases between them. This CDR3 has 13 residues. CDR3 in DNA: TGTGCCAGCAGCTTAGAGGTCCTGACTGAGCAGTTCTTC. Translation gives CASSLEVLTEQFF. Supplemented by reference TRBV5-4 and TRBJ2-1, the full variable domain reads ETGVTQSPTHLIKTRGQQVTLRCSSQSGHNTVSWYQQALGQGPQFIFQYYREEENGRGNFPPRFSGLQFPNYSSELNVNALELDDSALYLCASSLEVLTEQFFGPGTRLTVL.

In its sample, this clone was seen once. V is TRBV19 and J is TRBJ1-1; maybe TRBD1 (6 bases). V lost 3 bases and J 1 base, leaving 12 bases between the germline ends. The CDR3 sequence is 15 residues long. CDR1 and CDR2 (germline): LNHDA, SQIVND (reference sequence). The chain's CDR3 is CASSMGLTGNTEAFF. As DNA, the CDR3 is TGTGCCAGTAGTATGGGTCTGACAGGGAACACTGAAGCTTTCTTT.